The entry below describes one TCR beta chain. The data derive from a study of blood T cell repertoires in COVID-19. The method was immunoSEQ multiplex PCR; TCRdb's version includes in-frame clones alone and lacks a portion of them. The sample lists tens of thousands of clones; approximately 84% were seen once. Germline CDR1 SGHRS, CDR2 YFSETQ. The CDR3 runs 16 residues. The junction had 6 bases not matched to a gene; V was cut back by 2 bases and J by 3 bases. The sample was peripheral blood. The receptor was derived from a human donor in a cohort sampled during active COVID-19. This chain links TRBV5-1 with TRBJ2-2; 8 bases are a match to TRBD2. Here the CDR3 reads CASSFARAGDTGELFF. The CDR3 nucleotides read TGCGCCAGCAGCTTTGCACGAGCGGGGGACACCGGGGAGCTGTTTTTT.